The rows below give T cell receptor beta chains drawn from one sample of a study of OX40 agonist ivuxolimab in advanced cancers. Clones were sequenced by immunoSEQ multiplex PCR, and TCRdb holds only the in-frame ones, with some missing. The sample carries 98,000 or so clones, 85% to 90% recorded once. The sample was CD4+ or CD8+ T cells sorted from blood, taken in a trial of the OX40 agonist ivuxolimab. These receptors were collected from an adult with an advanced solid tumor such as melanoma, head and neck, liver or kidney cancer. The CDR3 runs from the conserved cysteine through the conserved F or W. A D gene is named only where the DNA matches it firmly. Only part of the rows carry a size: once, few, many, or a class if the clone is expanded.

v_call	j_call	d_call	clone_size	cdr3_nt	cdr3_aa
TRBV25-1	TRBJ2-1	TRBD2	NA	TGTGCCAGCAGTGAAGGGGTTAGCGGGACCGGGAAGGGGCAGTTCTTC	CASSEGVSGTGKGQFF
TRBV10-3	TRBJ1-2	NA	NA	TGTGCCATCAGTGAGTCGAGGGGGGAGGATGGCTACACCTTC	CAISESRGEDGYTF
TRBV6-4	TRBJ1-1	TRBD1	NA	TGTGCCAGCAGTGAGACAGGGGGTGACACTGAAGCTTTCTTT	CASSETGGDTEAFF
TRBV29-1	TRBJ1-1	NA	NA	TGCAGCGTTGTAGGGACTGAAGCTTTCTTT	CSVVGTEAFF
TRBV27	TRBJ2-7	NA	NA	TGTGCCAGCAGTTTATCGCTCCAGGGCGAGCAGTACTTC	CASSLSLQGEQYF
TRBV4-3	TRBJ1-1	NA	NA	TGCGCCAGCAGCCACACTGGACGGAACACTGAAGCTTTCTTT	CASSHTGRNTEAFF
TRBV5-1	TRBJ2-3	TRBD1	NA	TGCGCCAGCAGCTTGTTATCGGGACAGGGAGATACGCAGTATTTT	CASSLLSGQGDTQYF
TRBV30	TRBJ2-3	NA	NA	TGTGCCTGGAGTGTACCGGGGACAGATACGCAGTATTTT	CAWSVPGTDTQYF
TRBV9	TRBJ2-6	NA	NA	TGTGCCAGCAGCCCCCTCCAGACCTCTGGGGCCAACGTCCTGACTTTC	CASSPLQTSGANVLTF
TRBV5-5	TRBJ1-4	TRBD1	NA	TGTGCCAGCAGCTGGGGACAGGGGACTAATGAAAAACTGTTTTTT	CASSWGQGTNEKLFF
TRBV2	TRBJ2-7	TRBD1	NA	TGTGCCAGCAGCTATCGACAGGGGACGTACGAGCAGTACTTC	CASSYRQGTYEQYF
TRBV2	TRBJ1-4	TRBD1	NA	TGTGCCAGCAGAGCTCCGACAGGGGTAGTCGATGAAAAACTGTTTTTT	CASRAPTGVVDEKLFF
TRBV19	TRBJ2-7	NA	NA	TGTGCCAGTAGTACGGCGGCGGACTCCTACGAGCAGTACTTC	CASSTAADSYEQYF
TRBV29-1	TRBJ2-3	NA	NA	TGCAGCGTCTCAGGTCCAGATACGCAGTATTTT	CSVSGPDTQYF
TRBV18	TRBJ1-5	TRBD1	NA	TGTGCCAGCTCACCCAGACAGGGACGTCGGCCCCAGCATTTT	CASSPRQGRRPQHF
TRBV15	TRBJ1-3	NA	NA	TGTGCCACCAGCTTGCAGGCCCTTTCTGGAAACACCATATATTTT	CATSLQALSGNTIYF
TRBV5-4	TRBJ1-5	NA	NA	TGTGCCAGCAGCTGGGGGGGCCAGGGATCGGGTCAGCCCCAGCATTTT	CASSWGGQGSGQPQHF
TRBV7-2	TRBJ2-2	TRBD2	once	TGTGCCAGCAGCTTTACTAGCGGGCCTACCGGGGAGCTGTTTTTT	CASSFTSGPTGELFF
TRBV6-5	TRBJ2-1	NA	once	TGTGCCAGTCGCGGGGCAGGGAGATACAATGAGCAGTTCTTC	CASRGAGRYNEQFF
TRBV5-1	TRBJ1-1	TRBD1	NA	TGCGCCAGCAGCAGACAGGGGAGTGACACTGAAGCTTTCTTT	CASSRQGSDTEAFF
TRBV11-1	TRBJ2-5	NA	NA	TGTGCCAGCAGCGCAGAAGAGACCCAGTACTTC	CASSAEETQYF
TRBV30	TRBJ2-3	NA	NA	TGTGCCTGGAGTGGCTTAGGACTCAGGGTTGGAGATACGCAGTATTTT	CAWSGLGLRVGDTQYF
TRBV11-1	TRBJ2-5	NA	NA	TGTGCCAGCAGCTTAAAAGAGACCCAGTACTTC	CASSLKETQYF
TRBV27	TRBJ2-6	TRBD1	NA	TGTGCCAGCAGTATCACAGGGGAGAACCCTGGGGCCAACGTCCTGACTTTC	CASSITGENPGANVLTF
TRBV6-1	TRBJ2-1	NA	NA	TGTGCCAGCATCTATAGGGCTTTTGGCTACAATGAGCAGTTCTTC	CASIYRAFGYNEQFF
TRBV5-4	TRBJ2-7	TRBD1	NA	TGTGCCAGCAGCTTGGAAGGGACAGGAGTCGTCCAGTACTTC	CASSLEGTGVVQYF
TRBV6-5	TRBJ2-2	NA	NA	TGTGCCAGCAGTTACCGGCCCATGGCCGGGGAGCTGTTTTTT	CASSYRPMAGELFF
TRBV4-1	TRBJ1-2	TRBD1	NA	TGCGCCAGCAGCCACCTGGACAGGGGGGGCTATGGCTACACCTTC	CASSHLDRGGYGYTF
TRBV18	TRBJ2-3	NA	NA	TGTGCCAGCTCGGTGGGACACCATGAGCAGTATTTT	CASSVGHHEQYF
TRBV4-3	TRBJ2-2	NA	NA	TGCGCCAGCAGCCAAAGCACTAGGGCCGGGGAGCTGTTTTTT	CASSQSTRAGELFF
TRBV7-2	TRBJ2-1	NA	NA	TGTGCCAGCAGCTTAGGCCGGGGATCCTACAATGAGCAGTTCTTC	CASSLGRGSYNEQFF
TRBV18	TRBJ1-1	NA	NA	TGTGCCAGCTTGTACACTGCGAACACTGAAGCTTTCTTT	CASLYTANTEAFF
TRBV6-5	TRBJ2-7	NA	NA	TGTGCCAGCAGTTACTCGAAAGGCGGGTACTCCTACGAGCAGTACTTC	CASSYSKGGYSYEQYF
TRBV7-3	TRBJ2-2	NA	NA	TGTGCCAGCAGCTTGGGTCAGCAAAACACCGGGGAGCTGTTTTTT	CASSLGQQNTGELFF
TRBV9	TRBJ2-7	TRBD1	NA	TGTGCCAGCAGCGTCGGACAGGGGGCCTACGAGCAGTACTTC	CASSVGQGAYEQYF
TRBV6-5	TRBJ1-1	NA	NA	TGTGCCAGCAGAGCGGTCGGGGCCGGAAACACTGAAGCTTTCTTT	CASRAVGAGNTEAFF
TRBV7-2	TRBJ2-7	NA	NA	TGTGCCAGCAGCCTCACCTACGAGCAGTACTTC	CASSLTYEQYF
TRBV7-2	TRBJ1-1	NA	NA	TGTGCCAGCAGCTTAGCGGGTGGGACGACGGAAGCTTTCTTT	CASSLAGGTTEAFF
TRBV7-9	TRBJ2-7	NA	NA	TGTGCCAGCAGCTTAGCGGGAGGGGGACAGTTGGAAGAGCAGTACTTC	CASSLAGGGQLEEQYF
TRBV19	TRBJ2-6	NA	NA	TGTGCCAGTACCCGATCTAGCGCTGGGGCCAACGTCCTGACTTTC	CASTRSSAGANVLTF
TRBV4-3	TRBJ2-7	TRBD1	NA	TGCGCCAGCAGCCGGAGAGAGGGGGCGGGCGAGCAGTACTTC	CASSRREGAGEQYF
TRBV5-6	TRBJ2-2	TRBD2	once	TGTGCCAGCAGCTTCTTTAGCGGGAGTAGGACCGGGGAGCTGTTTTTT	CASSFFSGSRTGELFF
TRBV2	TRBJ2-5	NA	NA	TGTGCCAGCAATTGGAATTGGGAGCGGGAGACCCAGTACTTC	CASNWNWERETQYF
TRBV30	TRBJ1-6	NA	NA	TGTGCCTGGAGTGTACGTTATTGGAGGGAAACCTATAATTCACCCCTCCACTTT	CAWSVRYWRETYNSPLHF
TRBV11-3	TRBJ1-1	TRBD1	NA	TGTGCCAGCAGCGCTACAGGGGCCACTGAAGCTTTCTTT	CASSATGATEAFF
TRBV30	TRBJ1-1	NA	NA	TGTGCCTGGAGTTCACGGGGGCCTAGTTCGGACACTGAAGCTTTCTTT	CAWSSRGPSSDTEAFF
TRBV4-3	TRBJ1-2	TRBD1	NA	TGCGCCAGCAGCAACCACCAAGGCAGGGGGACGGAAGGCTACACCTTC	CASSNHQGRGTEGYTF
TRBV7-9	TRBJ2-3	NA	NA	TGTGCCAGCAGCTACGCCGGACGGGACAATACGCAGTATTTT	CASSYAGRDNTQYF
TRBV10-3	TRBJ2-3	NA	NA	TGTGCCATCACCGTGGGCAGAGGCACAGATACGCAGTATTTT	CAITVGRGTDTQYF
TRBV19	TRBJ2-2	NA	once	TGTGCCAGTAGTATAAGCCCAGGCACGAACACCGGGGAGCTGTTTTTT	CASSISPGTNTGELFF
TRBV2	TRBJ2-5	TRBD1	once	TGTGCCAGCATTGTGAAAGGCGGACAGGGGACCCAGTACTTC	CASIVKGGQGTQYF
TRBV6-5	TRBJ1-2	TRBD1	NA	TGTGCCAGCAAGATACAGGGGGCTCTTGGTGGCTACACCTTC	CASKIQGALGGYTF
TRBV6-6	TRBJ1-5	TRBD1	NA	TGTGCCAGCAGTTTAATAGTAACAGGGGGAAATCAGCCCCAGCATTTT	CASSLIVTGGNQPQHF
TRBV19	TRBJ1-1	NA	NA	TGTGCCAGTACTCCGACTTGGGTGAACACTGAAGCTTTCTTT	CASTPTWVNTEAFF